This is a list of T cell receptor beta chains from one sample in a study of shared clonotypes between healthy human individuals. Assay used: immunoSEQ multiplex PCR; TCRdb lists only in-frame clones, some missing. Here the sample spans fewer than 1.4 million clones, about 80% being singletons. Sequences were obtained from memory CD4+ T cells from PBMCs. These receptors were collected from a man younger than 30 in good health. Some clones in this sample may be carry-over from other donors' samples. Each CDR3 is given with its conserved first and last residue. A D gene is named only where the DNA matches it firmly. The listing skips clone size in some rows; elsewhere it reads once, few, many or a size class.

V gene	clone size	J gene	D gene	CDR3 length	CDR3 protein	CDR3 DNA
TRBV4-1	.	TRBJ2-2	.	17	CASSPAEGTKNTGELFF	TGCGCCAGCAGCCCCGCCGAGGGGACAAAGAACACCGGGGAGCTGTTTTTT
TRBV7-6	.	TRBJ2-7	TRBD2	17	CASRGSLAGGLAGEQYF	TGTGCCAGCAGGGGGAGTTTAGCGGGAGGCCTCGCAGGGGAGCAGTACTTC
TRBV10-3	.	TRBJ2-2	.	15	CAISEGNANTGELFF	TGTGCCATCAGTGAGGGGAACGCGAACACCGGGGAGCTGTTTTTT
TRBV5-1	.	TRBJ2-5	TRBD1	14	CASSRTGTQETQYF	TGCGCCAGCAGCCGGACAGGGACGCAGGAGACCCAGTACTTC
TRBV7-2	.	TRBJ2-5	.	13	CASSRDLRETQYF	TGTGCCAGCAGCAGGGACCTTAGGGAGACCCAGTACTTC
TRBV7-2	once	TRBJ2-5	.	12	CASSFGRETQYF	TGTGCCAGCAGCTTTGGTAGAGAGACCCAGTACTTC
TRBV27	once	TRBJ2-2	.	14	CASSYLGATGELFF	TGTGCCAGCAGTTATCTCGGGGCTACCGGGGAGCTGTTTTTT
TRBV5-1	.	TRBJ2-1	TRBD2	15	CASSGLAGGPYEQFF	TGCGCCAGCAGCGGGCTAGCGGGAGGGCCCTATGAGCAGTTCTTC
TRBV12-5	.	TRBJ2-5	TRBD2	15	CASGSGLEGLETQYF	TGTGCTAGTGGTTCGGGACTAGAGGGGTTAGAGACCCAGTACTTC
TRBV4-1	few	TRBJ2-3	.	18	CASSQVAPGLVPTDTQYF	TGCGCCAGCAGCCAAGTAGCCCCAGGCCTTGTCCCAACAGATACGCAGTATTTT